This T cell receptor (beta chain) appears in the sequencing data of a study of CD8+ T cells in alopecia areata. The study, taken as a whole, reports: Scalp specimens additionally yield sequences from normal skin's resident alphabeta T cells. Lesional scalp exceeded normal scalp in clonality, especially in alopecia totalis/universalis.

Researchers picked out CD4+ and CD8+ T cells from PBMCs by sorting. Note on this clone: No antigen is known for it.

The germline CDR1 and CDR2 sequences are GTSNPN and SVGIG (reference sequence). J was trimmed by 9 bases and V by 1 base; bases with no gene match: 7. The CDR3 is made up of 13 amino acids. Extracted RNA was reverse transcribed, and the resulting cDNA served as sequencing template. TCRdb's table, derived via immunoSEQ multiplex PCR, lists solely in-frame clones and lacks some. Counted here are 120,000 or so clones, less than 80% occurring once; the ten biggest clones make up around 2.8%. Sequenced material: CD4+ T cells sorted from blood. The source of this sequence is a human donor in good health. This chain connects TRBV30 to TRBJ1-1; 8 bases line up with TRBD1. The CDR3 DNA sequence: TGTGCCTGGAGTGATTCCCGACAGGGGCAAGCTTTCTTT. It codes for CAWSDSRQGQAFF.